The following is a T cell receptor (beta chain) sequence with its context. Sequencing was performed with immunoSEQ multiplex PCR; in TCRdb, only in-frame clones are kept and a portion is missing. The sample includes some 170,000 clones, just under 90% seen only once; the top ten take approximately 1.5%. The data were obtained in a study of cytomegalovirus exposure and HLA in healthy donors. The V gene lost 5 bases and the J gene lost 5 bases, with 16 bases spanning the gap. This CDR3 spans 14 amino acids. In germline, CDR1 is SEHNR, CDR2 FQNEAQ (reference sequence). The clonotype comes from a woman in her thirties in good health and CMV-seronegative. The V and J genes are TRBV7-9 and TRBJ2-7; the D is unclear. The specimen was PBMCs. CDR3 nucleotides: TGTGCCAGCAGCCCCCTACAGCCGTCCGACGAGCAGTACTTC. As protein: CASSPLQPSDEQYF.